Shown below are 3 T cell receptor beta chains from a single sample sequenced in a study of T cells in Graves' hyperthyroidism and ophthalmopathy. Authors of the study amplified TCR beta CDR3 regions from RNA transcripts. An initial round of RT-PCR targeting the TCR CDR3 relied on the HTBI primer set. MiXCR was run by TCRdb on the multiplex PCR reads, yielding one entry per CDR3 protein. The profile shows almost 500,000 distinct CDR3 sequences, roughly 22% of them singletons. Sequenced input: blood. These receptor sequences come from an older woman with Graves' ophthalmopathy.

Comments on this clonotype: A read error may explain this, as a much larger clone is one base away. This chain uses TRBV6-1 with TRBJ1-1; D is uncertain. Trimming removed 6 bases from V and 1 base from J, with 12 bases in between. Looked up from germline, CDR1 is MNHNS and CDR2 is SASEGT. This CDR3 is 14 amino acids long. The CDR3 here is CASSAVGSNTEAFF. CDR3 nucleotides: TGTGCCAGCAGCGCAGTGGGGTCGAACACTGAAGCTTTCTTT.

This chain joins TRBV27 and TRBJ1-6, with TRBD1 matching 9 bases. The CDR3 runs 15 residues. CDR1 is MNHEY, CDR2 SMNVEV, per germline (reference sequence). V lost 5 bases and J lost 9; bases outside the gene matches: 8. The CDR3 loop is CASSVRGQGGSPLHF. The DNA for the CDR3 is TGTGCCAGCAGTGTACGGGGACAGGGTGGTTCACCCCTCCACTTT.

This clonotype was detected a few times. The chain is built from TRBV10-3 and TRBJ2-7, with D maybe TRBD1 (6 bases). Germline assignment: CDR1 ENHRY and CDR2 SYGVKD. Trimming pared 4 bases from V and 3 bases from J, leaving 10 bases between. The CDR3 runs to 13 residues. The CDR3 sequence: CAISAGQFYEQYF. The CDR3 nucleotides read TGTGCCATCAGTGCGGGACAATTCTACGAGCAGTACTTC.